This T cell receptor (beta chain) was documented in a study of OX40 agonist ivuxolimab in advanced cancers. About the study: Every patient in dose escalation had hepatocellular carcinoma, melanoma, renal cell or head and neck cancer. Around 40% of patients had received prior checkpoint inhibitor therapy.

TCRdb's copy holds only in-frame clones and misses some; the assay was immunoSEQ multiplex PCR. The sample lists about 75,000 clones; 87% were seen once. From germline, CDR1 is GTSNPN and CDR2 SVGIG (reference sequence). Trimming cost V 2 bases and J 9 bases, with 16 bases left between them. The CDR3 spans 14 residues. Sampled blood was obtained at baseline, cycle 4 day 1, and cycle 7 day 1. The sample in question was CD4+ or CD8+ T cells sorted from blood, obtained in a trial of the OX40 agonist ivuxolimab. This sequence originates from an adult with an advanced solid tumor such as melanoma, head and neck, liver or kidney cancer. V and J are TRBV30 and TRBJ2-2; D is tentatively TRBD1 or TRBD2 (5 bases each). CDR3 loop: CAWSPPPEGRELFF. The CDR3 DNA reads TGTGCCTGGAGTCCCCCACCAGAGGGGAGGGAGCTGTTTTTT.